This is a list of T cell receptor beta chains from one sample in a study of response to subunit inactivated influenza vaccine. TCRdb re-analysed the RT-PCR reads in MiXCR, keeping a single row per CDR3 protein. The repertoire consists of approximately 290,000 distinct CDR3 sequences, with about 20% occurring once and the leading ten covering 9% to 12%. This specimen consisted of PBMCs from blood, obtained about 20 months after vaccination. All receptors come from a man aged 50 to 75 who received an inactivated influenza vaccine. Each CDR3 is given with its conserved first and last residue. A D gene is named only where the DNA matches it firmly. Not every row has a clone size; where given, it reads once, few, many or a size class.

few TRBJ2-3 TRBV6-2/TRBV6-3 NA TGTGCCAGCAGTTACTCGACAGGCTGGGCCCCAGATACGCAGTATTTT CASSYSTGWAPDTQYF
NA TRBJ1-6 TRBV19 NA TGTGCCGTTGGAGAAGGGGTTCGTTCACCCCTCCACTTT CAVGEGVRSPLHF
once TRBJ2-1 TRBV12-3/TRBV12-4 TRBD2 TGTGCCAGCAGACCTAGCGGGGGGGCCTGGGAGCAGTTCTTC CASRPSGGAWEQFF
NA TRBJ1-2 TRBV12-3/TRBV12-4 NA TGTGCCAGCAGTTTAAGGGACCACATGGTCTATGGCTACACCTTC CASSLRDHMVYGYTF
NA TRBJ1-6 TRBV19 TRBD1 TGTGCCAGTAGTCCGACAGGGGGAGGACCCCTCCACTTT CASSPTGGGPLHF
NA TRBJ2-7 TRBV20-1 TRBD2 TGCAGTGCTAGACCAGGGGATAGCGGGATCGGCGAGCAGTACTTC CSARPGDSGIGEQYF
NA TRBJ2-1 TRBV11-3 TRBD1 TGTGCCAGCAGCCCGGGGACAGCATACAATGAGCAGTTCTTC CASSPGTAYNEQFF
few TRBJ1-2 TRBV7-6 NA TGTGCCAGCAGCCCCCTGGGGCGCGACTCTGGCTACACCTTC CASSPLGRDSGYTF
NA TRBJ2-7 TRBV18 TRBD2 TGTGCCAGCTCACCAGCTAGCGGGAGCGACGAGCAGTACTTC CASSPASGSDEQYF
NA TRBJ2-1 TRBV4-1 TRBD2 TGCGCCAGCAGCCAAGCAGGGACTAGACTTGGCAATGAGCAGTTCTTC CASSQAGTRLGNEQFF
NA TRBJ2-7 TRBV18 NA TGTGCCAGCTCACCACAAGGACGCCTCTCCTACGAGCAGTACTTC CASSPQGRLSYEQYF
NA TRBJ2-1 TRBV9 TRBD2 TGTGCCAGCAGCGTAGTAGGGACTAGTCCTTATGAGCAGTTCTTC CASSVVGTSPYEQFF
NA TRBJ1-6 TRBV6-6 NA TGTGCCAGCAGTTACTCGAGGGCGGCGGGTTCACCCCTCCACTTT CASSYSRAAGSPLHF
NA TRBJ1-1 TRBV5-6 TRBD1 TGTGCCAGCAGCTATACAGGGGGCCGCGGCACTGAAGCTTTCTTT CASSYTGGRGTEAFF
NA TRBJ1-2 TRBV12-3/TRBV12-4 NA TGTGCCAGCAGTTCATACGAAGGGGTTTCTAACTATTGCTACACCTTC CASSSYEGVSNYCYTF
NA TRBJ1-2 TRBV6-5 NA TGTGCCAGCAGTTACTCGGAAGATGTGGGCTACACCTTC CASSYSEDVGYTF
NA TRBJ2-1 TRBV9 NA TGTGCCAGCAGCGCCGTGGCCGACAACAATGAGCAGTTCTTC CASSAVADNNEQFF
NA TRBJ1-6 TRBV6-1 NA TGTGCCAGCGCCTCGACTGACGGACTTAATTCACCCCTCCACTTT CASASTDGLNSPLHF
few TRBJ1-6 TRBV6-5 NA TGTGCCAGCAGTTACCTCCATCCAGGGAGCTCCTATAATTCACCCCTCCACTTT CASSYLHPGSSYNSPLHF
few TRBJ2-7 TRBV20-1 TRBD2 TGCAGTGCTAGATTGGCTAGCGGGGGCCTCCTCCATTACGAGCAGTACTTC CSARLASGGLLHYEQYF
NA TRBJ2-7 TRBV12-5 TRBD2 TGTGCTAGCGCCGCGGGAGGGACCTACGAGCAGTACTTC CASAAGGTYEQYF
few TRBJ2-3 TRBV12-3/TRBV12-4 TRBD2 TGTGCCAGCTCCCCAGGGAGGGCCTACACAGATACGCAGTATTTT CASSPGRAYTDTQYF
few TRBJ1-5 TRBV20-1 TRBD1 TGCAGTGCTAGGCAAAACAGGGGTCTCGACAATCAGCCCCAGCATTTT CSARQNRGLDNQPQHF
NA TRBJ2-3 TRBV6-5 NA TGTGCCAGCAGTTGGTCCAGGAGGGTAGTCACAGATACGCAGTATTTT CASSWSRRVVTDTQYF
few TRBJ1-2 TRBV5-1 NA TGCGCCAGCAGCCCCGAAACCGGGACGCCGAAGAGCTACACCTTC CASSPETGTPKSYTF
once TRBJ2-2 TRBV5-1 NA TGCGCCAGCAGCTTCCACGAATCGAACACCGGGGAGCTGTTTTTT CASSFHESNTGELFF
few TRBJ2-3 TRBV3-1 NA TGTGCCAGCAGTCAACAGGGAAATACGCAGTATTTT CASSQQGNTQYF
NA TRBJ1-4 TRBV7-2 NA TGTGCCAGCAGCTTAGGGGCAGGGGCCCGGGGAGAAAAACTGTTTTTT CASSLGAGARGEKLFF
NA TRBJ1-1 TRBV20-1 NA TGCAGTGCTAGATCACGTATCCGGAACACTGAAGCTTTCTTT CSARSRIRNTEAFF
NA TRBJ2-7 TRBV7-6 TRBD2 TGTGCCAGCAGCTTGGGGGCGACGGGGGGGTACGAGCAGTACTTC CASSLGATGGYEQYF
NA TRBJ2-5 TRBV20-1 TRBD2 TGCAGTGCCCGCCCCTCTAGCGGGGCCCGGCAAGAGACCCAGTACTTC CSARPSSGARQETQYF
NA TRBJ1-3 TRBV16 NA TGTGCCAGCAGCCAATCGATATCTGGAAACACCATATATTTT CASSQSISGNTIYF
few TRBJ2-5 TRBV28 TRBD2 TGTGCCAGCAGGGGACTAGCGACCCAGTACTTC CASRGLATQYF
NA TRBJ2-1 TRBV5-5 NA TGTGCCAGCAGCTTTAGGGAGGAATCCTACAATGAGCAGTTCTTC CASSFREESYNEQFF
few TRBJ1-6 TRBV5-1 NA TGCGCCAGCAGCCTCATGACAGATTCACCCCTCCACTTT CASSLMTDSPLHF
few TRBJ2-7 TRBV6-4 NA TGTGCCAGCAGGGATGAAAAACACGAGCAGTACTTC CASRDEKHEQYF
NA TRBJ2-4 TRBV20-1 NA TGCAGTGCCAAGCCGTCAGAAAACATTCAGTACTTC CSAKPSENIQYF
NA TRBJ1-5 TRBV12-3/TRBV12-4 NA TGTGCCAGCAGGGCAGGGACGGGGGCCCAGCATTTT CASRAGTGAQHF
few TRBJ2-5 TRBV5-1 NA TGCGCCAGCAGATATCTCGGGGGGACAGTTTCTGAGACCCAGTACTTC CASRYLGGTVSETQYF
NA TRBJ2-2 TRBV7-8 NA TGTGCCAGCAGCTTCCGTACAGGGTCGAACACCGGGGAGCTGTTTTTT CASSFRTGSNTGELFF
NA TRBJ2-5 TRBV3-1 TRBD2 TGTGCCAGCAGCCATGTACTAGCGGGGGGCCCGGGGACCCAGTACTTC CASSHVLAGGPGTQYF
NA TRBJ2-1 TRBV5-1 TRBD2 TGCGCCAGCGCGACTAGCGGGGTAAACAATGAGCAGTTCTTC CASATSGVNNEQFF
many TRBJ1-1 TRBV11-2 NA TGTGCCAGCAGCTTTATAAGATCTGAAGCTTTCTTT CASSFIRSEAFF
NA TRBJ2-7 TRBV4-3 TRBD2 TGCGCCAGCAGCCAAGGCTTAGCGGGAGGCTACGAGCAGTACTTC CASSQGLAGGYEQYF
few TRBJ1-5 TRBV5-6 NA TGTGCCAGCAGCCCGGGGACCTATCAGCCCCAGCATTTT CASSPGTYQPQHF
NA TRBJ1-1 TRBV27 TRBD1 TGTGCCAGCAGTTACACTACAGGGGCCGAAGCTTTCTTT CASSYTTGAEAFF
few TRBJ1-6 TRBV7-2 NA TGTGCCAGCAGCTTAGGGTTTTCACCCCTCCACTTT CASSLGFSPLHF
NA TRBJ2-3 TRBV9 TRBD2 TGTGCCAGCAGCTCCCTAGCGGGTTCTAGCACAGATACGCAGTATTTT CASSSLAGSSTDTQYF
few TRBJ2-7 TRBV6-2/TRBV6-3 NA TGTGCCAGCAGACGAACAGGGTCAGTCCGAGCAGTCTCCTACGAGCAGTACTTC CASRRTGSVRAVSYEQYF
NA TRBJ2-7 TRBV24-1 NA TGTGCCACCAGTGATTCCATTGACAGGCACTACGAGCAGTACTTC CATSDSIDRHYEQYF
NA TRBJ2-7 TRBV12-3/TRBV12-4 TRBD1 TGTGCCAGCAGTTTCCGGGACAGGGAAGGCTACGAGCAGTACTTC CASSFRDREGYEQYF
NA TRBJ2-2 TRBV29-1 NA TGCAGCGTTGAACGGGAGAACACCGGGGAGCTGTTTTTT CSVERENTGELFF
many TRBJ1-2 TRBV6-1 NA TGTGCCAGCAGTGAACGACAGGCGCCGTATGGCTACACCTTC CASSERQAPYGYTF
NA TRBJ1-5 TRBV5-5 NA TGTGCCAGCAGCTTGGGCAGGGGATCTAGCAATCAGCCCCAGCATTTT CASSLGRGSSNQPQHF
NA TRBJ2-7 TRBV12-3/TRBV12-4 TRBD1 TGTGCCAGCAGCGGGACAGGGGTTGAGCAGTACTTC CASSGTGVEQYF
few TRBJ2-5 TRBV5-4 NA TGTGCCAGCACCATAGACAGACAGACCCAGTACTTC CASTIDRQTQYF
few TRBJ1-1 TRBV7-9 NA TGTGCCAGCAGTCCCCCCGGCCAGGCAGCTGAAGCTTTCTTT CASSPPGQAAEAFF
many TRBJ2-7 TRBV5-1 TRBD2 TGCGCCAGCAGCTTGGGTAGCGGGAGTACTTTTTCCTACGAGCAGTACTTC CASSLGSGSTFSYEQYF
few TRBJ1-3 TRBV3-1 NA TGTGCCAGCAGTCGGGGACGGTTCTCTGGAAACACCATATATTTT CASSRGRFSGNTIYF